A selection of T cell receptor beta chains follows, all from one sample in a study of CD8 T cells in ankylosing spondylitis. TCRdb used MiXCR to reprocess the 5' RACE reads, holding one entry per CDR3 protein. The table records hundreds of thousands of distinct CDR3 sequences, roughly a quarter of them present only once. The sequenced sample was blood, either unsorted or a sorted T cell fraction (not recorded which). The receptors shown here come from a male donor with ankylosing spondylitis. Each CDR3 is given with its conserved first and last residue. The order of the fields is V gene, J gene, D gene, clone size, CDR3 protein, CDR3 DNA. A D gene is named only where the DNA matches it firmly. Clone size appears in some rows only: once, few, many, or a class for an expanded clone.

v_gene: TRBV20-1
j_gene: TRBJ2-5
d_gene: -
abundance: -
CDR3aa: CSARGPQVETQYF
CDR3nt: TGCAGTGCTAGAGGCCCTCAGGTAGAGACCCAGTACTTC

v_gene: TRBV5-4
j_gene: TRBJ2-2
d_gene: TRBD1
abundance: -
CDR3aa: CASSLGQGQNTGELFF
CDR3nt: TGTGCCAGCAGCTTGGGACAGGGGCAGAACACCGGGGAGCTGTTTTTT

v_gene: TRBV4-2
j_gene: TRBJ2-3
d_gene: -
abundance: -
CDR3aa: CASSQDRRGTDTQYF
CDR3nt: TGTGCCAGCAGCCAAGATCGGAGGGGCACAGATACGCAGTATTTT

v_gene: TRBV29-1
j_gene: TRBJ1-1
d_gene: -
abundance: few
CDR3aa: CSVQGLANTEAFF
CDR3nt: TGCAGCGTGCAGGGTTTAGCGAACACTGAAGCTTTCTTT

v_gene: TRBV12-3/TRBV12-4
j_gene: TRBJ2-1
d_gene: -
abundance: -
CDR3aa: CASSLRESGEQFF
CDR3nt: TGTGCCAGCAGTTTGAGAGAATCCGGTGAGCAGTTCTTC

v_gene: TRBV7-9
j_gene: TRBJ2-3
d_gene: -
abundance: -
CDR3aa: CASNPGSGGTDTQYF
CDR3nt: TGTGCCAGCAACCCGGGCAGCGGAGGCACAGATACGCAGTATTTT

v_gene: TRBV20-1
j_gene: TRBJ2-3
d_gene: TRBD2
abundance: -
CDR3aa: CSARDGGLAGGSRSDTQYF
CDR3nt: TGCAGTGCTAGAGACGGTGGACTAGCGGGAGGGTCTAGATCAGATACGCAGTATTTT

v_gene: TRBV6-1
j_gene: TRBJ1-1
d_gene: TRBD1
abundance: few
CDR3aa: CASSEGWTGGRSTEAFF
CDR3nt: TGTGCCAGCAGTGAAGGTTGGACAGGGGGCCGGAGCACTGAAGCTTTCTTT

v_gene: TRBV15
j_gene: TRBJ1-5
d_gene: -
abundance: few
CDR3aa: CATSREQGSNQPQHF
CDR3nt: TGTGCCACCAGCAGGGAACAGGGCAGCAATCAGCCCCAGCATTTT

v_gene: TRBV20-1
j_gene: TRBJ1-2
d_gene: TRBD1
abundance: -
CDR3aa: CSARRGGGYTF
CDR3nt: TGCAGTGCCCGGAGAGGGGGCGGCTACACCTTC

v_gene: TRBV4-2
j_gene: TRBJ2-3
d_gene: -
abundance: many
CDR3aa: CASSQGLVGLTDTQYF
CDR3nt: TGTGCCAGCAGCCAAGGGCTAGTCGGTTTAACAGATACGCAGTATTTT

v_gene: TRBV14
j_gene: TRBJ2-3
d_gene: -
abundance: -
CDR3aa: CASSQDIKGTQYF
CDR3nt: TGTGCCAGCAGCCAAGATATCAAGGGAACGCAGTATTTT

v_gene: TRBV10-3
j_gene: TRBJ1-1
d_gene: TRBD1
abundance: -
CDR3aa: CAIKGQGEREAFF
CDR3nt: TGTGCCATCAAGGGACAGGGGGAGAGGGAAGCTTTCTTT

v_gene: TRBV29-1
j_gene: TRBJ2-1
d_gene: -
abundance: -
CDR3aa: CSVGVLGNEQFF
CDR3nt: TGCAGCGTGGGAGTACTAGGGAATGAGCAGTTCTTC

v_gene: TRBV5-1
j_gene: TRBJ2-5
d_gene: -
abundance: -
CDR3aa: CASSLGEVQETQYF
CDR3nt: TGCGCCAGCAGCTTAGGGGAGGTTCAAGAGACCCAGTACTTC

v_gene: TRBV28
j_gene: TRBJ1-1
d_gene: -
abundance: -
CDR3aa: CASRTGTTEAFF
CDR3nt: TGTGCCAGTCGAACAGGGACAACTGAAGCTTTCTTT

v_gene: TRBV12-3/TRBV12-4
j_gene: TRBJ1-5
d_gene: TRBD1
abundance: -
CDR3aa: CASRSGTGGNQPQHF
CDR3nt: TGTGCCAGCAGATCCGGGACAGGGGGCAACCAGCCCCAGCATTTT

v_gene: TRBV7-9
j_gene: TRBJ2-1
d_gene: TRBD2
abundance: -
CDR3aa: CASSAGLAGAVYEQFF
CDR3nt: TGTGCCAGCAGCGCAGGACTAGCGGGAGCTGTATATGAGCAGTTCTTC

v_gene: TRBV12-3/TRBV12-4
j_gene: TRBJ1-2
d_gene: -
abundance: few
CDR3aa: CASSLGAVKRLEGYTF
CDR3nt: TGTGCCAGCAGTTTAGGGGCAGTTAAACGACTGGAAGGCTACACCTTC

v_gene: TRBV24-1
j_gene: TRBJ2-7
d_gene: TRBD1
abundance: -
CDR3aa: CATSDTDRGLYEQYF
CDR3nt: TGTGCCACCAGTGACACGGACAGGGGGCTCTACGAGCAGTACTTC

v_gene: TRBV3-1
j_gene: TRBJ2-2
d_gene: -
abundance: once
CDR3aa: CASSQRTLANTGELFF
CDR3nt: TGTGCCAGCAGCCAAAGGACACTCGCGAACACCGGGGAGCTGTTTTTT

v_gene: TRBV12-3/TRBV12-4
j_gene: TRBJ2-2
d_gene: -
abundance: -
CDR3aa: CASRGTFTGELFF
CDR3nt: TGTGCCAGCAGAGGGACTTTCACCGGGGAGCTGTTTTTT

v_gene: TRBV20-1
j_gene: TRBJ2-7
d_gene: -
abundance: few
CDR3aa: CSARDQRGLAYEQYF
CDR3nt: TGCAGTGCTAGAGATCAAAGGGGCCTAGCCTACGAGCAGTACTTC

v_gene: TRBV15
j_gene: TRBJ2-1
d_gene: -
abundance: few
CDR3aa: CATSRRDMTYNEQFF
CDR3nt: TGTGCCACCAGCAGAAGGGACATGACCTACAATGAGCAGTTCTTC

v_gene: TRBV20-1
j_gene: TRBJ2-1
d_gene: TRBD2
abundance: -
CDR3aa: CSATSRASGAYNEQFF
CDR3nt: TGCAGTGCTACCTCAAGGGCTAGCGGGGCGTACAATGAGCAGTTCTTC

v_gene: TRBV30
j_gene: TRBJ2-3
d_gene: -
abundance: -
CDR3aa: CAWSRGREMSDTQYF
CDR3nt: TGTGCCTGGAGTCGTGGGAGAGAAATGTCAGATACGCAGTATTTT

v_gene: TRBV24-1
j_gene: TRBJ1-2
d_gene: -
abundance: -
CDR3aa: CATSDPGTENYGYTF
CDR3nt: TGTGCCACCAGTGACCCCGGGACGGAGAATTATGGCTACACCTTC

v_gene: TRBV29-1
j_gene: TRBJ2-5
d_gene: TRBD2
abundance: -
CDR3aa: CSVDGGGNQETQYF
CDR3nt: TGCAGCGTTGACGGGGGAGGGAACCAAGAGACCCAGTACTTC

v_gene: TRBV5-1
j_gene: TRBJ2-6
d_gene: -
abundance: -
CDR3aa: CASSRTGRPSGANVLTF
CDR3nt: TGCGCCAGCAGCCGCACGGGACGGCCCTCTGGGGCCAACGTCCTGACTTTC

v_gene: TRBV24-1
j_gene: TRBJ1-2
d_gene: -
abundance: -
CDR3aa: CATSDSTGSKNYGYTF
CDR3nt: TGTGCCACCAGTGATAGCACGGGATCGAAGAACTATGGCTACACCTTC

v_gene: TRBV30
j_gene: TRBJ2-5
d_gene: TRBD1
abundance: few
CDR3aa: CAWSVRTGKETQYF
CDR3nt: TGTGCCTGGAGTGTACGGACAGGAAAAGAGACCCAGTACTTC

v_gene: TRBV19
j_gene: TRBJ1-1
d_gene: -
abundance: few
CDR3aa: CASQGQVGDTEAFF
CDR3nt: TGTGCCAGCCAAGGCCAGGTAGGGGATACTGAAGCTTTCTTT

v_gene: TRBV3-1
j_gene: TRBJ2-5
d_gene: -
abundance: -
CDR3aa: CASSQDLTALGETQYF
CDR3nt: TGTGCCAGCAGCCAAGATCTTACAGCCCTGGGAGAGACCCAGTACTTC

v_gene: TRBV20-1
j_gene: TRBJ1-5
d_gene: -
abundance: few
CDR3aa: CSARRDGYSNQPQHF
CDR3nt: TGCAGTGCAAGAAGGGACGGCTATAGCAATCAGCCCCAGCATTTT

v_gene: TRBV6-5
j_gene: TRBJ1-1
d_gene: -
abundance: -
CDR3aa: CASNWGGMNTEAFF
CDR3nt: TGTGCCAGCAATTGGGGGGGGATGAACACTGAAGCTTTCTTT